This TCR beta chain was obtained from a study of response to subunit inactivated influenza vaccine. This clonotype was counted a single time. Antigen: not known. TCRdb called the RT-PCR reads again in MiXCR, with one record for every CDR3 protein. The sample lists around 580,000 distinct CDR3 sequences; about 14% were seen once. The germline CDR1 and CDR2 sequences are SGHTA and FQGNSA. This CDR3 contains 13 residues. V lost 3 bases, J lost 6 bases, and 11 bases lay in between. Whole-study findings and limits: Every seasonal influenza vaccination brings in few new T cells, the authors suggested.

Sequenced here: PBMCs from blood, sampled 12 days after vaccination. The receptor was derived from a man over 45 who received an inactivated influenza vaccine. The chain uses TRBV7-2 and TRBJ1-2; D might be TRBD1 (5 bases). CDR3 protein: CASSFTGEDGYTF. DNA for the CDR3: TGTGCCAGCAGCTTTACGGGGGAGGATGGCTACACCTTC.